These 28 T cell receptor beta chains originate from one sample sequenced in a study of technical replicates of blood from several donors (dated by TCRdb to about 2017). The library was produced with the immunoSEQ multiplex PCR assay. TCRdb took this table from immuneACCESS and kept in-frame rearrangements with V and J called. Such tables lack part of the clones; where checked against another copy, unresolved V genes explain under half of the gap, and the rest is unexplained. The sample table holds 62,000 or so clones, of which around 87% were seen once. 5.2% of the sample is in the top ten clones. Sequenced input: PBMCs. Receptors were obtained from a human donor in good health. Some clones in this sample may be carry-over from other donors' samples.

The CDR3 DNA sequence: TGTGCCAGCACCAACCCAGGACAGGGCAACTATGGCTACACCTTC. As protein: CASTNPGQGNYGYTF. The V and J genes are TRBV27 and TRBJ1-2; 8 bases match TRBD1. CDR3 length: 15 residues. Germline CDR1 is MNHEY and CDR2 is SMNVEV (reference sequence). With 7 bases clipped from V and 2 bases from J, the junction kept 9 bases outside the gene matches.

The J gene is TRBJ1-4, the V gene TRBV4-1; D is undetermined. Trimming removed 4 bases from V and 5 bases from J, with 11 bases in between. CDR1 and CDR2 from the germline V gene are MGHRA and YSYEKL. The CDR3 has 14 amino acids. CDR3 amino acids: CASSRNPTNEKLFF. The CDR3, as DNA: TGCGCCAGCAGCCGTAACCCCACAAATGAAAAACTGTTTTTT.

The chain carries TRBV19 and TRBJ1-6; TRBD1 might be the D (5 bases). The V end lost 6 bases, the J end lost 3 bases, and 9 bases lay between the germline ends. Germline CDR1 is LNHDA and CDR2 is SQIVND (reference sequence). This CDR3 is built from 14 residues. The CDR3 here is CASSRQNYNSPLHF. In nucleotides, the CDR3 is TGTGCCAGTAGCCGACAGAACTATAATTCACCCCTCCACTTT. Combining the CDR3 with reference TRBV19 and TRBJ1-6 gives the whole variable domain DGGITQSPKYLFRKEGQNVTLSCEQNLNHDAMYWYRQDPGQGLRLIYYSQIVNDFQKGDIAEGYSVSREKKESFPLTVTSAQKNPTAFYLCASSRQNYNSPLHFGNGTRLTVT.

This chain joins TRBV4-2 and TRBJ2-5, with 7 bases aligning to TRBD2. The trim removed 1 base at V and 1 base at J, leaving 0 bases unmatched. Germline V gene sequence: CDR1 LGHNA, CDR2 YNFKEQ. The CDR3 contains 14 residues. CDR3 nucleotide sequence: TGTGCCAGCAGCCAAGGCGGGGGCCAAGAGACCCAGTACTTC. Translation: CASSQGGGQETQYF.

This chain joins TRBV4-3 and TRBJ1-6; 12 nucleotides match TRBD1. V shed 4 bases, J shed 10 bases, and the junction held 8 bases outside the gene matches. Looked up from germline, CDR1 is LGHNA and CDR2 is YSLEER. This CDR3 has 16 residues. CDR3 sequence (DNA): TGCGCCAGCAGCCGTGGAGAGGGGACAGGGGGCTCACCCCTCCACTTT. Protein sequence: CASSRGEGTGGSPLHF.

CDR3: CSVEDQAGGTQYF. For the CDR3, the DNA is TGCAGCGTTGAAGATCAGGCCGGGGGTACGCAGTATTTT. The chain combines TRBV29-1 with TRBJ2-3, with D perhaps TRBD2 (6 bases). The V and J ends lost 0 bases and 8 bases respectively, with 12 bases between them. CDR3 length equals 13 residues. CDR1 is SQVTM and CDR2 is ANQGSEA in the germline V gene.

This chain links TRBV4-1 with TRBJ1-2; D may be TRBD1 (6 bases). The CDR3 totals 15 residues. The V and J ends lost 5 bases and 0 bases respectively, with 13 bases between them. CDR1 is MGHRA and CDR2 is YSYEKL in the germline V gene. The CDR3 DNA reads as TGCGCCAGCAGCGCCCGACAGGAGCCTAACTATGGCTACACCTTC. It codes for CASSARQEPNYGYTF.

The rearrangement uses TRBV6-5 and TRBJ1-2; no clear D. The V end was cut by 6 bases, the J end by 4 bases, with 12 bases between. The CDR3 is 13 amino acids. CDR1 is MNHEY, CDR2 SVGAGI, per germline. Here the CDR3 DNA reads TGTGCCAGCAGGTCTCCCCCCCTCTATGGCTACACCTTC. Protein sequence: CASRSPPLYGYTF.

V is TRBV7-2 and J is TRBJ2-7, with TRBD2 matching over 7 bases. CDR1 SGHTA and CDR2 FQGNSA come from the germline V gene. V trimming: 1 base; J trimming: 3 bases; junction bases outside the gene matches: 9. This CDR3 spans 16 amino acids. The DNA for the CDR3 is TGTGCCAGCAGCTTAGTAGGGGACTATCATAACTACGAGCAGTACTTC. It specifies CASSLVGDYHNYEQYF.

The chain combines TRBV6-1 with TRBJ2-2, with TRBD1 identical over 7 bases. CDR1 is MNHNS, CDR2 SASEGT, per germline. This CDR3 spans 15 amino acids. V lost 5 bases, J lost 3 bases, and 6 bases stayed unmatched. The CDR3 nucleotides read TGTGCCAGCAGTAGGGACGACAGGGACACCGGGGAGCTGTTTTTT. Translating it yields CASSRDDRDTGELFF.

J is TRBJ2-1 and V is TRBV7-9, with TRBD1 identical over 8 bases. The CDR3 has 16 amino acids. CDR1 and CDR2 (germline): SEHNR, FQNEAQ (reference sequence). V was clipped by 4 bases and J by 7 bases; unmatched bases: 12. DNA of the CDR3: TGTGCCAGCAGCTCAAGGGGGCAGGGGGCGGATAATGAGCAGTTCTTC. Translation: CASSSRGQGADNEQFF.

V is TRBV5-1 and J is TRBJ1-6; TRBD1 matches 7 bases. Trimming removed 2 bases from V and 4 bases from J; junction bases left unmatched: 3. The CDR3 is 15 residues long. CDR1 is SGHRS and CDR2 is YFSETQ in the germline V gene. Here the CDR3 reads CASSFAGGYNSPLHF. DNA of the CDR3: TGCGCCAGCAGCTTTGCAGGGGGATATAATTCACCCCTCCACTTT.

The chain couples TRBV6-1 to TRBJ1-1; D is possibly TRBD1 (6 bases). The CDR3 runs to 11 residues. Germline V CDR1 and CDR2: MNHNS, SASEGT. V was trimmed by 5 bases and J by 7 bases, leaving 8 bases between them. The CDR3 nucleotides read TGTGCCAGCAGTTGGGGGCGTGAAGCTTTCTTT. Encoded protein: CASSWGREAFF.

The J gene is TRBJ2-7, the V gene TRBV4-1, with 8 bases that match TRBD2. There are 15 residues in the CDR3. V lost 4 bases to trimming and J lost 2 bases; unmatched junction nucleotides: 7. CDR1 is MGHRA, CDR2 YSYEKL, per germline. CDR3 in DNA: TGCGCCAGCAGCCTTGAGCGGGGGTCCCCCTACGAGCAGTACTTC. As protein: CASSLERGSPYEQYF.

In its sample, this clone was seen once. The chain recombines TRBV4-3 with TRBJ1-3; the D is unclear. CDR1 is LGHNA and CDR2 is YSLEER in the germline V gene. V lost 0 bases and J 5 bases, leaving 11 bases between the germline ends. The CDR3 is 15 amino acids. CDR3 sequence reads: CASSQDASQRNTIYF. CDR3 nucleotides: TGCGCCAGCAGCCAAGATGCAAGCCAAAGAAACACCATATATTTT.

The CDR3 coding sequence is TGTGCCAGCAGTTTAATGCGGGGAATGGTGACCCAGTACTTC. Its protein product is CASSLMRGMVTQYF. The chain carries TRBV28 and TRBJ2-5; D is possibly TRBD2 (6 bases). The CDR3 spans 14 residues. The V gene lost 2 bases and the J gene lost 7 bases, with 14 bases spanning the gap. Germline values: CDR1 MDHEN, CDR2 SYDVKM.

The chain couples TRBV5-5 to TRBJ2-3; 8 nucleotides agree with TRBD1. V lost 3 bases to trimming and J lost 6 bases; unmatched junction nucleotides: 6. Germline V CDR1 and CDR2: SGHKS, YYEKEE (reference sequence). The length of the CDR3 is 14 residues. CDR3 in DNA: TGTGCCAGCAGCTCGACAGGGGTAGTTGATACGCAGTATTTT. Translation gives CASSSTGVVDTQYF.

This chain connects TRBV5-1 to TRBJ1-1, with 8 bases fitting TRBD1. The CDR3 length is 17 residues. Germline V gives CDR1 SGHRS, CDR2 YFSETQ. J gave up 6 bases and V 5 bases, and 18 bases lay outside the gene matches. CDR3 protein: CASSLQGVFLGIPEAFF. CDR3 in DNA: TGCGCCAGCAGTTTACAGGGGGTATTCTTAGGGATCCCTGAAGCTTTCTTT.

This clone occurred once. The CDR3 DNA reads as TGTGCCAGCAGCTGGGGAGGGGTTAGCGGGAGTGGTTATGAGCAGTTCTTC. Protein product: CASSWGGVSGSGYEQFF. The chain carries TRBV5-4 and TRBJ2-1; 9 bases fit TRBD2. The V and J ends lost 3 bases and 8 bases, in that order; junction bases with no gene match: 15. The germline CDR1 and CDR2 sequences are SGHNT and YYREEE (reference sequence). The CDR3 covers 17 residues. Combining the CDR3 with reference TRBV5-4 and TRBJ2-1 gives the whole variable domain ETGVTQSPTHLIKTRGQQVTLRCSSQSGHNTVSWYQQALGQGPQFIFQYYREEENGRGNFPPRFSGLQFPNYSSELNVNALELDDSALYLCASSWGGVSGSGYEQFFGPGTRLTVL.

The V gene is TRBV16, the J gene TRBJ2-1; perhaps TRBD2 as D (6 bases). The length of the CDR3 is 15 residues. Germline assignment: CDR1 KGHSY and CDR2 FQNENV. V was cut by 2 bases and J by 2 bases, with 10 bases left in between. The CDR3 here is CASSQERLAYNEQFF. The CDR3 bases are TGTGCCAGCAGCCAAGAGAGACTAGCCTACAATGAGCAGTTCTTC.

The CDR3 here is CASSPPGQGAVDTQYF. The CDR3 bases are TGCGCCAGCAGCCCTCCTGGACAGGGGGCTGTAGATACGCAGTATTTT. The chain carries TRBV5-1 and TRBJ2-3; TRBD1 matches at 11 bases. CDR3 length equals 16 residues. Trimming cost V 4 bases and J 5 bases; bases outside gene matches: 9. Germline V gene lookup returns CDR1 SGHRS and CDR2 YFSETQ.

The chain is built from TRBV6-6 and TRBJ1-4; no clear D. CDR3 length: 12 residues. The ends were cut back, 6 bases at V and 7 bases at J, with 9 bases in the middle. Germline V gives CDR1 MNHNY, CDR2 SVGAGI (reference sequence). CDR3 coding DNA: TGTGCCAGCAGGGCCTCGGGTGAAAAACTGTTTTTT. It is translated as CASRASGEKLFF.

The CDR3 DNA follows: TGTGCCAGCAGCCGCGGGGGCCGCCTCTACGAGCAGTACTTC. Residues: CASSRGGRLYEQYF. The rearrangement links TRBV27 to TRBJ2-7; D is perhaps TRBD2 (7 bases). V gave up 6 bases and J gave up 3 bases, with 15 bases separating them. This CDR3 spans 14 amino acids. Germline CDR1 and CDR2: MNHEY and SMNVEV (reference sequence).

This clone has more than one count but fewer than ten. The chain uses TRBV25-1 and TRBJ2-7; no clear D gene. The CDR3 has 11 residues. V was trimmed by 4 bases and J by 2 bases, leaving 3 bases between them. In germline, CDR1 is MGHDK, CDR2 SYGVNS. The CDR3 sequence is CASSATYEQYF. Written as DNA, the CDR3 is TGTGCCAGCAGTGCTACCTACGAGCAGTACTTC.

This sequence joins TRBV6-5 and TRBJ2-6; 7 nucleotides agree with TRBD1. CDR3 size: 15 residues. V lost 10 bases and J lost 1; bases outside the gene matches: 7. Germline V CDR1 and CDR2: MNHEY, SVGAGI. The chain's CDR3 is CATMTGNSGANVLTF. CDR3 sequence (DNA): TGTGCCACTATGACAGGGAATTCTGGGGCCAACGTCCTGACTTTC.

The chain is built from TRBV5-1 and TRBJ2-2; 13 bases fit TRBD2. The CDR3 extends over 17 amino acids. Germline CDR1 SGHRS, CDR2 YFSETQ. V gave up 2 bases and J gave up 4 bases; unmatched junction bases: 5. CDR3 amino acids: CASSFRLAGGLTGELFF. DNA of the CDR3: TGCGCCAGCAGCTTTAGACTAGCGGGGGGCCTCACCGGGGAGCTGTTTTTT.

In regard to this clone: The junction departs from the called germline gene at one end, perhaps through a read error. The V call is TRBV7-2, the J call TRBJ2-7; D is perhaps TRBD1 (5 bases). The CDR3 totals 11 residues. Germline CDR1 SGHTA, CDR2 FQGNSA. The CDR3 loop reads CASSLGPRVNF. CDR3 bases: TGTGCCAGCAGCTTAGGCCCCAGGGTGAACTTC.

The V and J genes are TRBV4-2 and TRBJ1-4; TRBD1 agrees at 9 bases. The germline V gene encodes CDR1 LGHNA and CDR2 YNFKEQ. V shed 2 bases, J shed 8 bases, and the junction held 9 bases outside the gene matches. The CDR3 totals 16 residues. The CDR3 protein is CASSQPMTGGEEKLFF. Written as DNA, the CDR3 is TGTGCCAGCAGCCAACCGATGACAGGGGGGGAAGAAAAACTGTTTTTT.